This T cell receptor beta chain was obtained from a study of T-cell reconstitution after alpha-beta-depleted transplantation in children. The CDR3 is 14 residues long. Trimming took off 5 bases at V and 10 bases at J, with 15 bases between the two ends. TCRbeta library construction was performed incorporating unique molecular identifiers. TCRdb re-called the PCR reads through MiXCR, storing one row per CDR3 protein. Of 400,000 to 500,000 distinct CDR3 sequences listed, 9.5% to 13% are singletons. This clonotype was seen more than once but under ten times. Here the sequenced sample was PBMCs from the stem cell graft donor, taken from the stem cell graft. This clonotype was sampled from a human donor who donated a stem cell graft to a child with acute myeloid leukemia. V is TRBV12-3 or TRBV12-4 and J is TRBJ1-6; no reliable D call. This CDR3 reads CASSIRETGSPLHF. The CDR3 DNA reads TGTGCCAGCAGTATCCGGGAAACGGGATCACCCCTCCACTTT.